A selection of T cell receptor beta chains follows, all from one sample in a study of long-term antiretroviral therapy in people with HIV. Method: immunoSEQ multiplex PCR; TCRdb's copy keeps in-frame clones and lacks some. The profile shows approximately 28,000 clones, 95% of them singletons. Source: unsorted PBMCs, taken 5.3 years after starting antiretroviral therapy. These TCRs come from a man aged 25 to 40 with HIV. Each CDR3 is given with its conserved first and last residue. Fields, in order: J gene, V gene, D gene, CDR3 protein, CDR3 DNA. D genes are given only for firm matches.

>TRBJ2-1|TRBV9|TRBD2
CASSPLGGSSYNEQFF
TGTGCCAGCAGCCCCCTCGGGGGGTCCTCCTACAATGAGCAGTTCTTC
>TRBJ2-5|TRBV21-1|NA
CASSKAGPRETQYF
TGTGCCAGCAGCAAAGCGGGGCCCAGGGAGACCCAGTACTTC
>TRBJ2-5|TRBV2|TRBD2
CASSWSGGALETQYF
TGTGCCAGCAGTTGGAGCGGGGGGGCCTTAGAGACCCAGTACTTC
>TRBJ2-1|TRBV15|NA
CATSKSRARVGAEGEQFF
TGTGCCACCAGCAAATCCCGGGCCAGGGTGGGGGCTGAGGGTGAGCAGTTCTTC
>TRBJ1-1|TRBV5-1|TRBD1
CASSLLRDSMNTEAFF
TGCGCCAGCAGCTTGTTACGGGACAGCATGAACACTGAAGCTTTCTTT
>TRBJ1-2|TRBV5-6|NA
CASMGLAWDIQNYGYTF
TGTGCCAGCATGGGACTGGCGTGGGACATTCAAAACTATGGCTACACCTTC
>TRBJ2-2|TRBV28|TRBD1
CASSLKGTGSIGELFF
TGTGCCAGCAGCTTGAAAGGGACAGGGTCTATCGGGGAGCTGTTTTTT
>TRBJ1-5|TRBV7-9|NA
CASSLDGEGNQPQHF
TGTGCCAGCAGCTTAGACGGGGAGGGCAATCAGCCCCAGCATTTT
>TRBJ2-1|TRBV5-1|TRBD1
CASRQTGSRGLVRGHEQFF
TGCGCCAGCAGACAGACAGGGTCACGCGGACTTGTAAGAGGCCATGAGCAGTTCTTC
>TRBJ2-6|TRBV11-2|TRBD1
CASSSRGGYSGANVLTF
TGTGCCAGCAGCTCCCGAGGGGGCTACTCTGGGGCCAACGTCCTGACTTTC
>TRBJ1-5|TRBV11-2|NA
CAGKWGPQHF
TGTGCCGGAAAATGGGGCCCCCAGCATTTT
>TRBJ1-4|TRBV29-1|NA
CSGVASPGEKLFF
TGCAGCGGGGTGGCTTCCCCTGGGGAAAAACTGTTTTTT
>TRBJ2-3|TRBV12-5|NA
CASGLVIRVSTGETPTIIDGTQYF
TGTGCTAGTGGTTTGGTAATTAGGGTCTCAACGGGGGAAACACCGACGATTATTGATGGAACGCAGTATTTT
>TRBJ2-2|TRBV19|NA
CASRLGGSAGELFF
TGTGCCTCACGACTCGGGGGTTCGGCCGGGGAGCTGTTTTTT
>TRBJ2-3|TRBV5-6|NA
CASSRGEGSSTDTQYF
TGTGCCAGCAGCCGAGGAGAGGGATCTAGCACAGATACGCAGTATTTT
>TRBJ2-7|TRBV18|NA
CASSPRDFTYEQYF
TGTGCCAGCTCACCCCGGGACTTTACATACGAGCAGTACTTC
>TRBJ2-7|TRBV20-1|NA
CSARSGVF
TGCAGTGCCAGGTCCGGGGTTTTC
>TRBJ2-7|TRBV11-2|TRBD1
CASSSTGNYEQYF
TGTGCCAGCAGCTCGACAGGGAATTACGAGCAGTACTTC
>TRBJ1-6|TRBV30|NA
CAWATPNSPLHF
TGTGCTTGGGCGACGCCTAATTCACCCCTCCACTTT
>TRBJ2-5|TRBV7-3|NA
CASSTGPRVQETQYF
TGTGCCAGCAGCACGGGACCAAGGGTACAAGAGACCCAGTACTTC
>TRBJ2-1|TRBV7-8|NA
CASSLAAAGNEQFF
TGTGCCAGCAGCTTAGCGGCGGCTGGTAATGAGCAGTTCTTC
>TRBJ1-3|TRBV2|NA
CASRGTGASGNTIYF
TGTGCCAGCAGGGGGACGGGAGCCTCTGGAAACACCATATATTTT
>TRBJ2-7|TRBV7-2|NA
CASSSLLSRSEQYF
TGTGCCAGCAGCTCCCTCCTGAGTCGAAGCGAGCAGTACTTC